What follows are 22 T cell receptor beta chains derived from one specimen sequenced in a study of tumor-infiltrating lymphocytes in primary liver carcinoma. Synthesis of TCR beta cDNA was carried out from about 540 ng total RNA with a constant-region primer. Three rounds of nested multiplex PCR with slightly modified ARM-PCR produced TCR beta libraries. For approximately 11 cycles apiece, the opening two PCR rounds ran with TRBV1-TRBV30 forward primers and a C-beta reverse primer. From the multiplex PCR reads, TCRdb called clonotypes with MiXCR, one entry per CDR3 protein. The data hold under 150,000 distinct CDR3 sequences, with nearly 70% observed a single time. Bulk tissue was left unsorted, and RNA and DNA were co-extracted from 20-30 mg of it. Sample: tumor-adjacent normal liver tissue. The receptors were sampled from a woman aged 60-70 years with primary liver carcinoma and hepatitis B virus infection.

Concerning this clonotype itself: Compared with germline, one end of the junction differs, possibly owing to a read error. This chain uses TRBV28 with TRBJ2-5, with D maybe TRBD1 (5 bases). The germline V gene encodes CDR1 MDHEN and CDR2 SYDVKM. The CDR3 totals 12 residues. The DNA of the CDR3 is TGTGTCAGCAGTCAGGGTTGGCAGGCTCAGTACTTC. Protein sequence: CVSSQGWQAQYF.

For this clonotype: The CDR3 ends on some other residue instead of the conserved phenylalanine or tryptophan, so this is likely a read error. V usage is TRBV11-2 and J usage is TRBJ2-1; no firm D call. The CDR3 sequence is 15 residues long. Between the trimmed V and J ends, which lost 6 bases and 9 bases, there was a span of 21 bases. Germline CDR1 reads SGHAT; CDR2 reads FQNNGV. CDR3 in amino acids: CASRLRPVESGEQFL. CDR3 in DNA: TGTGCCAGCAGACTTAGGCCAGTGGAGTCGGGTGAGCAGTTCCTC.

As concerns this clonotype: Its ends do not fully match the called genes, so a read error is possible. This chain connects TRBV11-2 to TRBJ2-7; D is unclear. This CDR3 is 14 amino acids long. The V gene's germline CDR1 is SGHAT and CDR2 FQNNGV. The DNA of the CDR3 is TGTGCCAGCAACTTACATCGGACCCCCTACGAGCAGTACTTC. Residues: CASNLHRTPYEQYF.

The chain has TRBV18 and TRBJ1-1, with 7 bases aligning to TRBD1. Germline values: CDR1 KGHSH, CDR2 LQKENI. With V trimmed by 3 bases and J by 5 bases, 12 bases remained unmatched. The CDR3 has 16 residues. CDR3 in amino acids: CASSPLDDRAMTEAFF. The CDR3 region has the DNA TGTGCCAGCTCACCCCTCGACGACAGGGCGATGACTGAAGCTTTCTTT.

Note on this clonotype: The conserved phenylalanine or tryptophan normally closing the CDR3 is absent here, so this likely arose from a read error. V is TRBV11-2 and J is TRBJ2-3; 7 bases agree with TRBD1. The CDR3 covers 12 residues. Per germline, CDR1 SGHAT and CDR2 FQNNGV. CDR3 sequence reads: CTSTYSGGTQYS. The CDR3 DNA reads TGTACCAGCACCTACTCAGGGGGTACGCAGTATTCT.

Notes on this clonotype: At one end the junction does not follow the germline gene, possibly because of a read error. The CDR3 spells CVSSSGLAGPDTLYF. DNA of the CDR3: TGTGTCAGCAGCTCGGGACTAGCGGGACCAGATACGCTGTATTTC. V gene TRBV11-2 combines with J gene TRBJ2-3; TRBD2 matches 13 bases. The germline gives CDR1 SGHAT, CDR2 FQNNGV. CDR3 length equals 15 residues. Full variable domain (missing parts from reference TRBV11-2 and TRBJ2-3): EAGVAQSPRYKIIEKRQSVAFWCNPISGHATLYWYQQILGQGPKLLIQFQNNGVVDDSQLPKDRFSAERLKGVDSTLKIQPAKLEDSAVYLCVSSSGLAGPDTLYFGPGTRLTVL.

Many counts were recorded for this clonotype. This chain connects TRBV6-5 to TRBJ2-1, with 10 bases fitting TRBD1. Unmatched junction bases numbered 9, after V lost 6 bases and J lost 7 bases. The CDR3 spans 15 residues. Germline values: CDR1 MNHEY, CDR2 SVGAGI. CDR3 sequence reads: CASRTRDRGRNEQFF. The CDR3 DNA reads as TGTGCCAGCAGGACGAGGGACAGGGGAAGGAATGAGCAGTTCTTC.

About this clonotype: The junction departs from germline at one end; a sequencing error may be responsible. The gene calls are TRBV29-1 and TRBJ2-5; no reliable D call. The CDR3 spans 15 residues. CDR1 and CDR2 (germline): SQVTM, ANQGSEA. CDR3 loop: CNVEIAGAAPETQYF. For the CDR3, the DNA is TGCAACGTTGAAATAGCAGGAGCCGCTCCGGAGACCCAGTACTTC.

By share of the sample, this clonotype is medium-sized. V usage is TRBV29-1 and J usage is TRBJ1-1; possible D gene TRBD1, 5 bases. Germline V CDR1 and CDR2: SQVTM, ANQGSEA. V dropped 3 bases and J dropped 0 bases, with 20 bases sitting between them. The CDR3 runs 17 residues. This chain's CDR3 is CSVDREGPTVMNTEAFF. The CDR3 nucleotides read TGCAGCGTTGACAGGGAGGGGCCAACGGTCATGAACACTGAAGCTTTCTTT.

Concerning this clonotype itself: The conserved final phenylalanine or tryptophan is absent from the CDR3, which likely points to a read error. The V call is TRBV29-1, the J call TRBJ2-1, with D maybe TRBD2 (5 bases). The CDR3 is 13 amino acids. Between the trimmed V and J ends, which lost 4 bases and 10 bases, there was a span of 17 bases. The germline V gene has CDR1 SQVTM and CDR2 ANQGSEA. The CDR3 spells CSVVGDPRGEQFY. DNA of the CDR3: TGCAGCGTTGTCGGGGATCCCCGCGGAGAGCAGTTCTAC.

This clonotype appeared a few times. The chain has TRBV28 and TRBJ2-3; TRBD2 aligns across 16 bases. The CDR3 runs to 15 residues. Trimming cost V 6 bases and J 4 bases; bases outside gene matches: 1. Per the germline V gene, CDR1 is MDHEN and CDR2 is SYDVKM. The chain's CDR3 is CASRGLAGGSDTQYF. The CDR3, as DNA: TGTGCCAGCAGGGGACTAGCGGGAGGGTCAGATACGCAGTATTTT.

CDR3: CASSEAGLELSEQYV. As DNA, the CDR3 is TGTGCCAGCAGTGAGGCGGGATTAGAATTGAGCGAGCAGTACGTC. This rearrangement joins TRBV2 to TRBJ2-7, with a weak D call TRBD2 (6 bases). Trimming shortened V by 3 bases and J by 6 bases, and 18 bases separated the two germline ends. This CDR3 has 15 amino acids. Germline V gene sequence: CDR1 SNHLY, CDR2 FYNNEI.

This clonotype was recorded a few times. Possible read error: a much larger clone is one base away. The chain joins TRBV28 to TRBJ2-7; D is undetermined. Trimming stripped 5 bases from V and 4 bases from J, with 6 bases between. CDR3 length: 11 residues. Germline V gene lookup returns CDR1 MDHEN and CDR2 SYDVKM. CDR3 nucleotide sequence: TGTGCCAGCAGTCCGTGGTACGAGCAGTACTTC. This sequence encodes CASSPWYEQYF.

On this clonotype: A much larger clone differs from this one at a single base, so this may be a read error. As the CDR3 is not closed by the conserved phenylalanine or tryptophan, this likely results from a read error. This chain uses TRBV30 with TRBJ2-5, with 14 positions matching TRBD2. V shed 5 bases and J 5 bases; nucleotides not matched to a gene: 10. CDR3 length: 16 residues. Germline V CDR1 and CDR2: GTSNPN, SVGIG (reference sequence). CDR3 region: CAWATSGRAEGETQYS. The CDR3 nucleotides read TGTGCCTGGGCGACTAGCGGGAGGGCCGAGGGTGAGACCCAGTACTCC.

This clonotype has a handful of counts. The rearrangement links TRBV9 to TRBJ1-1; the match to TRBD1 covers 7 bases. The CDR3 covers 14 residues. Germline CDR1 reads SGDLS; CDR2 reads YYNGEE. Losses at the gene ends were 2 bases for V and 1 base for J; bases not matched to a gene: 2. CDR3 in DNA: TGTGCCAGCAGCGTGGGACAGAAGAACACTGAAGCTTTCTTT. As protein: CASSVGQKNTEAFF.

As regards this clonotype: One end of the junction is discordant with germline, which a read error may explain. The chain recombines TRBV29-1 with TRBJ2-2; D assignment may be TRBD1 or TRBD2 (5 bases each). This CDR3 has 16 residues. CDR1 SQVTM and CDR2 ANQGSEA come from the germline V gene. CDR3 amino acids: CSVEGRVGENTGELLF. The DNA for the CDR3 is TGTAGCGTTGAGGGCAGGGTAGGGGAGAACACCGGGGAGCTGCTTTTT.

The chain couples TRBV2 to TRBJ2-4; D may be TRBD1 (6 bases). V was clipped by 9 bases and J by 7 bases, with 16 bases between them. CDR3 length equals 13 residues. Germline V gives CDR1 SNHLY, CDR2 FYNNEI. The CDR3 DNA follows: TGTGCCAGTAGAGCCGGGACAAGGAACATTCAGTACTTC. Protein product: CASRAGTRNIQYF.

Concerning this clonotype itself: One end of the junction fails to match germline, which may point to a read error. The chain has TRBV14 and TRBJ2-3; 7 bases match TRBD1. The CDR3 length is 15 residues. Germline loops: CDR1 SGHDN, CDR2 FVKESK. The CDR3 sequence: CASSLTHRGSATQCF. CDR3 nucleotide sequence: TGTGCCAGCAGTCTTACCCACAGGGGTAGCGCTACGCAGTGTTTT.

A word on this clonotype: This is likely a read error, given that the CDR3 carries no conserved phenylalanine or tryptophan at its end. The gene calls are TRBV29-1 and TRBJ1-2; 7 nucleotides line up with TRBD1. The germline CDR1 and CDR2 sequences are SQVTM and ANQGSEA. This CDR3 is built from 14 residues. This CDR3 is CSVGSRGRYYDYTI. DNA of the CDR3: TGCAGCGTCGGAAGTAGGGGGCGATACTATGACTACACCATC.

As for this clonotype: The junction shows a germline mismatch at one end, possibly a read error. The chain uses TRBV10-2 and TRBJ1-5; D is unresolved. The CDR3 has 14 amino acids. Per the germline V gene, CDR1 is WSHSY and CDR2 is SAAADI. DNA of the CDR3: TGCACCAGCAGTGAGTCATCTACCGATCAGCCCCAGCATTTT. Translating gives CTSSESSTDQPQHF.

Comment on this clonotype: One end of the junction is discordant with germline, which a read error may explain. This chain's CDR3 is CASGVAGSGRESQYF. CDR3 DNA sequence: TGTGCCAGCGGCGTAGCCGGGAGCGGGAGAGAGTCCCAGTACTTC. This chain links TRBV9 with TRBJ2-5; 8 nucleotides align to TRBD2. Germline loops: CDR1 SGDLS, CDR2 YYNGEE. This CDR3 is built from 15 residues.

The genes are TRBV18 and TRBJ2-1, with D uncertain. The CDR3 is made up of 13 amino acids. Germline CDR1 and CDR2: KGHSH and LQKENI. V lost 3 bases and J 5 bases, leaving 8 bases between the germline ends. CDR3 bases: TGTGCCAGCTCACCCTCGACCAACAATGAGCAGTTCTTC. Translation: CASSPSTNNEQFF.